This T cell receptor (beta chain) appears in the sequencing data of a study of immune evolution from preneoplasia to lung adenocarcinoma (dated by TCRdb to the early 2020s). With respect to the entire study: The study profiled immune contexture across lung adenocarcinoma precursors and invasive adenocarcinoma using immune gene expression, TCR sequencing and multiplex immunofluorescence. Resected precursor lesions (AAH, AIS, MIA) and invasive adenocarcinomas were compared with paired morphologically normal lung tissue. The TCR sequencing data were obtained from more than 45 patients. The overall cohort comprised around 48 patients with pulmonary nodules who underwent surgical resection. The study reported that fewer than 130 samples were used for TCR sequencing. POLYSOLVER was used to infer Class I HLA alleles from exome data, while LOHHLA was used to detect allele-specific HLA loss. Whole exome sequencing and methylation data from the same cohort of nodules were integrated with the immune data. The sample size depended on which specimens were available, not on a prior power calculation. Overall study results and their limits: The findings were based on association rather than direct causation, and larger cohorts with long-term follow-up and longitudinal biopsies were deemed needed. Normal lung had the highest top T cell clone frequencies, which appeared to decline progressively from AAH through AIS, MIA and invasive adenocarcinoma. Because all patients were from Japan and China, applicability to Western populations was uncertain. Normal lung showed the highest clonality, whereas later-stage lesions appeared to have higher T cell density and diversity but lower clonality.

The sample holds a few counts of this clone. It has no known antigen specificity. It has no much larger one-base neighbor in the sample; base qualities were not kept. Patients underwent resection in Japan or China between the mid-2010s and the late 2010s. Two lung cancer pathologists independently confirmed the histologic diagnosis of each case on H&E slides. FFPE tissue was used for DNA isolation with the AllPrep DNA/RNA FFPE Kit. TCR beta CDR3 regions were sequenced from DNA using the immunoSEQ hsTCRbeta Kit. Per the original workflow: TCR sequencing data were analysed with the ImmunoSEQ Analyzer. T cell clonality was defined as 1 minus Pielou's evenness, as computed on productive rearrangements. T cell diversity was measured with the inverse Simpson index on productive templates. T cell density was TCR beta template counts normalized to usable DNA, estimated by amplifying and sequencing housekeeping genes. Two-sided Kruskal-Wallis tests were used to compare TCR metrics between histologic stages. The table was pulled from immuneACCESS by TCRdb, which kept in-frame rearrangements only. Such tables lose some clones; where checked, under half of the loss comes from unresolved V genes, and the rest has no known cause. The V and J calls and clone size come from that table; D and trimming were worked out from the DNA. This sample gives fewer than 4,500 clones in total; 75% to 85% of them show up just once. The top ten hold around 5.4% of the sample.

The CDR3 has 16 amino acids, counting the end cysteine and phenylalanine. Only the CDR3 region is kept as DNA, spanning 48 bases read in frame from base 1. Trimming removed 1 base from V and 0 bases from J, leaving 13 bases between the germline ends. Looking up the germline V gene yields CDR1 SGHVS and CDR2 FQNEAQ. The sample was FFPE adjacent normal lung tissue. The sequence links TRBV7-8 to TRBJ2-7; TRBD2 is a weak D gene call, 7 bases matching. This TCR was sampled from a person between 70 and 80 years old with lung adenocarcinoma. The DNA sequence is given as TGTGCCAGCAGCTTAGTCGGGGGGCCGTCCTCCTACGAGCAGTACTTC. It encodes CASSLVGGPSSYEQYF.